This TCR beta chain originates from a study of cytotoxic CD8 clonotypes in ibrutinib-treated CLL. Findings and caveats of the study: The public clonotypes identified were infrequent and showed contraction or stability on treatment. Patients had baseline clonality above age-matched healthy donors, and this clonality moved with circulating CD8+ T-cell counts.

Concerning this clone: Its target is unknown.

The assay was immunoSEQ multiplex PCR, and TCRdb's table has in-frame clones only and misses some. The sample records around 76,000 clones, around 78% being singletons. The V segment lost 6 bases and the J segment 2 bases; nucleotides outside the gene matches: 4. The CDR3 runs to 14 residues. CDR1 is ENHRY and CDR2 is SYGVKD in the germline V gene. The chain links TRBV10-3 to TRBJ2-3, with 8 bases lining up with TRBD1. This clonotype originated in a human donor with chronic lymphocytic leukemia. The sequences come from PBMCs, collected after 24 months of ibrutinib treatment. CDR3 sequence (DNA): TGTGCCATCAGCGGGACAGGAGACACAGATACGCAGTATTTT. Translated, it gives CAISGTGDTDTQYF.